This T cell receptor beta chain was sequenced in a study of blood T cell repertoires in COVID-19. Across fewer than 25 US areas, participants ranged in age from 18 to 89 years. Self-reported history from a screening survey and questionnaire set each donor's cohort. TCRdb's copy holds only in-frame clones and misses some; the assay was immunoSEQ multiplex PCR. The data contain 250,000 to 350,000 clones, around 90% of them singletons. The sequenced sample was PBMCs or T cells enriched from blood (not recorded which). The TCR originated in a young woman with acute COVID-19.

The DNA for the CDR3 is TGTGCCAGCAGTCCAGACGACAGGGTTGGCGGCTACACCTTC. This gives the protein CASSPDDRVGGYTF. V and J are TRBV28 and TRBJ1-2, with TRBD1 matching over 7 bases. Germline V CDR1 and CDR2: MDHEN, SYDVKM. This CDR3 has 14 residues. J was trimmed by 8 bases and V by 5 bases; bases with no gene match: 11.